What follows is one TCR beta chain and its context. The CDR3 consists of 13 residues. With V trimmed by 3 bases and J by 6 bases, 5 bases remained unmatched. Looked up from germline, CDR1 is DFQATT and CDR2 is SNEGSKA (reference sequence). This record comes from a study of blood T cell repertoires in COVID-19. Study in general: Specimens from acute and convalescent COVID-19 originated in the United States, Italy and Spain.

The table came from immunoSEQ multiplex PCR; TCRdb's copy has only in-frame clones and leaves some out. This table has a few hundred thousand clones, approximately 84% appearing once. Across about two dozen US areas, participants ranged in age from 18 to 89 years. Sequenced input: PBMCs or T cells enriched from blood (not recorded which). The chain has TRBV20-1 and TRBJ2-1, with TRBD2 identical over 7 bases. The sequence came from a man between 40 and 49 years old who had recovered from COVID-19. As DNA, the CDR3 is TGCAGTGCTAGTGCCGGGACTACCAATGAGCAGTTCTTC. Amino acids: CSASAGTTNEQFF.